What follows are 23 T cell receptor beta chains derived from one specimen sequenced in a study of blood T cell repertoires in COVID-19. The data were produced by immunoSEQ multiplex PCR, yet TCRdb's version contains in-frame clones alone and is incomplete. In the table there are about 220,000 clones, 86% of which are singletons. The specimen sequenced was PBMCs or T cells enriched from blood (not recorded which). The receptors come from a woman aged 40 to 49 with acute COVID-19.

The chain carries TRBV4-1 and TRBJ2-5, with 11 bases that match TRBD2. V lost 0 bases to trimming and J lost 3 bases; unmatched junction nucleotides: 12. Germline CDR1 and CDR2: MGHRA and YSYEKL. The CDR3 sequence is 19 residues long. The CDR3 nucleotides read TGCGCCAGCAGCCAAGAAATGGGACTAGCGGAAACTATCAAAGAGACCCAGTACTTC. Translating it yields CASSQEMGLAETIKETQYF.

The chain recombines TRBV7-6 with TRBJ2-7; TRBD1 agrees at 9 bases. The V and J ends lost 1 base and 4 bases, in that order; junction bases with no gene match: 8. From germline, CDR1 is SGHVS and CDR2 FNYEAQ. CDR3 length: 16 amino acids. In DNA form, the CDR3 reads TGTGCCAGCAGCTTAGTTACAGGGGGCTCGGGTTACGAGCAGTACTTC. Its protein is CASSLVTGGSGYEQYF. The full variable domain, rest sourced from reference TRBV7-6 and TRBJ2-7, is GAGVSQSPRYKVTKRGQDVALRCDPISGHVSLYWYRQALGQGPEFLTYFNYEAQQDKSGLPNDRFSAERPEGSISTLTIQRTEQRDSAMYRCASSLVTGGSGYEQYFGPGTRLTVT.

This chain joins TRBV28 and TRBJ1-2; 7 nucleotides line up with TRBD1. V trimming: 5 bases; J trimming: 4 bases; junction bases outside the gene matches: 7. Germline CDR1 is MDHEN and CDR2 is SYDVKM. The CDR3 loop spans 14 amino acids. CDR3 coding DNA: TGTGCCAGCAGTCACAGGGGAGAGGGCTATGGCTACACCTTC. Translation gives CASSHRGEGYGYTF.

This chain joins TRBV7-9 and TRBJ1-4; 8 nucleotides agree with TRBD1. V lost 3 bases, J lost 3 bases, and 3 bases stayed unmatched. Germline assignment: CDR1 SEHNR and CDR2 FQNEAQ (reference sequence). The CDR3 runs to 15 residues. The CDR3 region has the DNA TGTGCCAGCAGCTTCCTACAGGGGGCTAATGAAAAACTGTTTTTT. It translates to CASSFLQGANEKLFF. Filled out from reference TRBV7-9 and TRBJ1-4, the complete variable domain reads DTGVSQNPRHKITKRGQNVTFRCDPISEHNRLYWYRQTLGQGPEFLTYFQNEAQLEKSRLLSDRFSAERPKGSFSTLEIQRTEQGDSAMYLCASSFLQGANEKLFFGSGTQLSVL.

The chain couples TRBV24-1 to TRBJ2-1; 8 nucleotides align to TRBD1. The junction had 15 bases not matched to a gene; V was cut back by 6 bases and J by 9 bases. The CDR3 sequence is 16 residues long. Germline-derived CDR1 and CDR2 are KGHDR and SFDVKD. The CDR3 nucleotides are TGTGCCACCAGTCAGGGCCAGGGGGCGAGGCGTAGTGAGCAGTTCTTC. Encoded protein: CATSQGQGARRSEQFF.

CDR3 nucleotide sequence: TGTGCCAGTAGTTTGCAGGGGGAAACGAACACTGAAGCTTTCTTT. It is translated as CASSLQGETNTEAFF. V usage is TRBV19 and J usage is TRBJ1-1; 7 nucleotides line up with TRBD1. This CDR3 comprises 15 residues. With V trimmed by 5 bases and J by 1 base, 7 bases remained unmatched. Germline V gene data show CDR1 as LNHDA and CDR2 as SQIVND (reference sequence).

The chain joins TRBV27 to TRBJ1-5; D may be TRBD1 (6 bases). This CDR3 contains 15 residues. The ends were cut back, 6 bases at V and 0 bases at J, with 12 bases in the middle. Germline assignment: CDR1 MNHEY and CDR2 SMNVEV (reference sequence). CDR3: CASRRQDYSNQPQHF. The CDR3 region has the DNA TGTGCCAGCAGACGACAGGATTATAGCAATCAGCCCCAGCATTTT.

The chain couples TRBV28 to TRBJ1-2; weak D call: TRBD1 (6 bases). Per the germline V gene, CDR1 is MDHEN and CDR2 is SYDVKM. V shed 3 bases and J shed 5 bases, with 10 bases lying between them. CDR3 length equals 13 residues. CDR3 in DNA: TGTGCCAGCAGTTTGTCGGACAGATATGGCTACACCTTC. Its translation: CASSLSDRYGYTF.

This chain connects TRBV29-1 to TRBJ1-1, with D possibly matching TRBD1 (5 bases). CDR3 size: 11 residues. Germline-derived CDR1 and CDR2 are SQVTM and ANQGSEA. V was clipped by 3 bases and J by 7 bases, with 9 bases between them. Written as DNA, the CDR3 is TGCAGCGTTGACCTGGACAATGAAGCTTTCTTT. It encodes CSVDLDNEAFF.

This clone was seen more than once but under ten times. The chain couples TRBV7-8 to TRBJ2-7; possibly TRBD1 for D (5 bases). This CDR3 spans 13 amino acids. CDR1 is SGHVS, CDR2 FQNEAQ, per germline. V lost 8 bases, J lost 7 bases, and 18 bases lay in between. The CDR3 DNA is TGTGCCAGCGCCGAACAGGCGGCTCTTGAGCAGTACGTC. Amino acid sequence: CASAEQAALEQYV.

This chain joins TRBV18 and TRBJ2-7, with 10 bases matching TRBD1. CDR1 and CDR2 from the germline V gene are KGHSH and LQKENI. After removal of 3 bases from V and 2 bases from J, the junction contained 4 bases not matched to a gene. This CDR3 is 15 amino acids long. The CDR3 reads CASSPAGQGAYEQYF. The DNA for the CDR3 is TGTGCCAGCTCACCGGCCGGACAGGGGGCCTACGAGCAGTACTTC.

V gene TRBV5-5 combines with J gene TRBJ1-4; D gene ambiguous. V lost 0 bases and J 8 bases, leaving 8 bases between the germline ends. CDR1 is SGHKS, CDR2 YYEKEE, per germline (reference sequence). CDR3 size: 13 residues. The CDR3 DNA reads TGTGCCAGCAGCTTGGGTTCAGTCGAAAAACTGTTTTTT. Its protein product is CASSLGSVEKLFF.

The CDR3 reads CASSQGRGNTIYF. In DNA form, the CDR3 reads TGTGCCAGCAGCCAAGGTAGAGGGAACACCATATATTTT. The gene calls are TRBV3-1 (or the pseudogene TRBV3-2) and TRBJ1-3; no clear D. V lost 1 base to trimming and J lost 7 bases, with 8 bases between them. CDR1 and CDR2 from the germline V gene are LGHDT and YNNKEL (reference sequence). The CDR3 contains 13 residues.

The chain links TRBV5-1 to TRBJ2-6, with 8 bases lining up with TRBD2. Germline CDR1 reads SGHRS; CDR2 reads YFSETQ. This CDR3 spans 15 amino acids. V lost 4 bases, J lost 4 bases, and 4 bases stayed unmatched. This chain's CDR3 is CASSPGRAGANVLTF. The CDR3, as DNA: TGCGCCAGCAGCCCCGGGAGGGCAGGGGCCAACGTCCTGACTTTC.

CDR3 DNA sequence: TGTGCCAGCAGCCTTGGACAGGTCCCCTACAATGAGCAGTTCTTC. Its protein product is CASSLGQVPYNEQFF. V gene TRBV7-2 combines with J gene TRBJ2-1; 7 bases are shared with TRBD1. J was trimmed by 2 bases and V by 5 bases; bases with no gene match: 6. In germline, CDR1 is SGHTA, CDR2 FQGNSA. This CDR3 has 15 residues.

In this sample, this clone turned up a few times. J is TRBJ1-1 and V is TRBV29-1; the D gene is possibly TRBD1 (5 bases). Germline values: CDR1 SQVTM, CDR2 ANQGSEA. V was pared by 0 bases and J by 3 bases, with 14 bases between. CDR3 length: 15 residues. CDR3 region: CSVEEGGSRYTEAFF. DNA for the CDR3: TGCAGCGTTGAAGAGGGGGGGTCCCGATACACTGAAGCTTTCTTT.

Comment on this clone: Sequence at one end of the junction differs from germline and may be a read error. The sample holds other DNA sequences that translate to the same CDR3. CDR3 bases: TGTGCCAGCTCACCGATGGAGGGGGCTACCCTTTATGGTTACACCTTC. Its translation: CASSPMEGATLYGYTF. This chain links TRBV18 with TRBJ1-2, with 7 bases lining up with TRBD1. CDR1 is KGHSH and CDR2 is LQKENI in the germline V gene. This CDR3 has 16 residues. The whole variable domain, filled in from reference TRBV18 and TRBJ1-2, reads NAGVMQNPRHLVRRRGQEARLRCSPMKGHSHVYWYRQLPEEGLKFMVYLQKENIIDESGMPKERFSAEFPKEGPSILRIQQVVRGDSAAYFCASSPMEGATLYGYTFGSGTRLTVV.

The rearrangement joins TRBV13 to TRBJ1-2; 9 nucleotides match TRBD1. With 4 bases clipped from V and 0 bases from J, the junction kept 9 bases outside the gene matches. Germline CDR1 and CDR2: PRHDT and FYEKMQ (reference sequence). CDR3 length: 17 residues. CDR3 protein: CASSYSGTGHSNYGYTF. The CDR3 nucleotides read TGTGCCAGCAGCTACTCCGGGACAGGGCATTCTAACTATGGCTACACCTTC.

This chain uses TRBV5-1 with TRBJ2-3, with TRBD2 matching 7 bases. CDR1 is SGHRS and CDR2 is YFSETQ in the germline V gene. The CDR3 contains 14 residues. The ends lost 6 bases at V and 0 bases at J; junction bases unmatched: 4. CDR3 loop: CASKAGISTDTQYF. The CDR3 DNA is TGCGCCAGCAAAGCGGGAATTAGCACAGATACGCAGTATTTT.

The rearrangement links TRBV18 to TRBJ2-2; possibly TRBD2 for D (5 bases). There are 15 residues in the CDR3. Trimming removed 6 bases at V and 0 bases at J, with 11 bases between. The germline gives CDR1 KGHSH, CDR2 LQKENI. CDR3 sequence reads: CASSLTITNTGELFF. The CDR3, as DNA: TGTGCCAGCTCGTTGACTATTACGAACACCGGGGAGCTGTTTTTT.

CDR3 sequence (DNA): TGTGCCAGCAGCCGGCTCGGGGTGAACACTGAAGCTTTCTTT. This encodes CASSRLGVNTEAFF. The J gene is TRBJ1-1, the V gene TRBV3-1 (or the pseudogene TRBV3-2); D gene ambiguous. CDR1 and CDR2 from the germline V gene are LGHDT and YNNKEL (reference sequence). V was clipped by 4 bases and J by 0 bases, with 9 bases between them. The CDR3 contains 14 residues.

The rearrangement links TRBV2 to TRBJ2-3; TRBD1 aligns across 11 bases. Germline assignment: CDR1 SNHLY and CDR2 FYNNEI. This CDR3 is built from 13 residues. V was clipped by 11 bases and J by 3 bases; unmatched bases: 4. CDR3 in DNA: TGTGCCCAAAGGGACAGGGGGACAGATACGCAGTATTTT. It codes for CAQRDRGTDTQYF.

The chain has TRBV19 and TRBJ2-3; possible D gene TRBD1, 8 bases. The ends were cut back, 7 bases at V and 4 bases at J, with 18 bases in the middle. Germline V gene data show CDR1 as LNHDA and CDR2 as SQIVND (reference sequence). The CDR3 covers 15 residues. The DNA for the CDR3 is TGTGCCAGTAATCCTTACAGGGGGGGGTCAGATACGCAGTATTTT. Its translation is CASNPYRGGSDTQYF. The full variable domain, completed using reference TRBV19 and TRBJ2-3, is DGGITQSPKYLFRKEGQNVTLSCEQNLNHDAMYWYRQDPGQGLRLIYYSQIVNDFQKGDIAEGYSVSREKKESFPLTVTSAQKNPTAFYLCASNPYRGGSDTQYFGPGTRLTVL.